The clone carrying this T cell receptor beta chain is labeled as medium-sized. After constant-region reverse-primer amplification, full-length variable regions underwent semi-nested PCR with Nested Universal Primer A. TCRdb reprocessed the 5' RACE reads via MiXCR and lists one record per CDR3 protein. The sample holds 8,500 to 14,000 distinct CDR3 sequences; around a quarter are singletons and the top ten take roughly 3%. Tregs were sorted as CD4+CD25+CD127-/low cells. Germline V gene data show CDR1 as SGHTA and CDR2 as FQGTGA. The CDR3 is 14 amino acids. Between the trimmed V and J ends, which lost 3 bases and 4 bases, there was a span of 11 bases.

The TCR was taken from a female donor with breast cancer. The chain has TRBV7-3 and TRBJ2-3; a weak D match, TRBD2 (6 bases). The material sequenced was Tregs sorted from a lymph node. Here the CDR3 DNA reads TGTGCCAGCAGCTTTGGGGGAGGAGCAGATACGCAGTATTTT. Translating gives CASSFGGGADTQYF.